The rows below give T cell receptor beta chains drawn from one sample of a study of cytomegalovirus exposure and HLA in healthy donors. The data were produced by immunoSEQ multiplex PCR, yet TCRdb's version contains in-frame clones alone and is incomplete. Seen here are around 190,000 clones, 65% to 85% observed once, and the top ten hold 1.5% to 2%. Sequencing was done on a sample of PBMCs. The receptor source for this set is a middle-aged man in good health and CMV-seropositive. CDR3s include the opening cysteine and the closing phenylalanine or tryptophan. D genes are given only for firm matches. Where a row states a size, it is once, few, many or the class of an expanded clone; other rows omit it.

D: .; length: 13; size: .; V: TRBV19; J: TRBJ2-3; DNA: TGTGCCAGTAAATGGGCCAGCACAGATACGCAGTATTTT; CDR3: CASKWASTDTQYF
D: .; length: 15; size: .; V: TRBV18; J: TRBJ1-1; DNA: TGTGCCAGCTCACTAAAACAGGGTGGAGACACTGAAGCTTTCTTT; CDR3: CASSLKQGGDTEAFF
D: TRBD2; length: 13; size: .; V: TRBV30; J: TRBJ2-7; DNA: TGTGCCTGGAGTGGGACTAGCGGGATGTGGCAGTACTTC; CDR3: CAWSGTSGMWQYF
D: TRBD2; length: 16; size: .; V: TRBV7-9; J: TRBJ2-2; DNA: TGTGCCAGCAGTCTCGGACTAGCGGGCCTCACCGGGGAGCTGTTTTTT; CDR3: CASSLGLAGLTGELFF
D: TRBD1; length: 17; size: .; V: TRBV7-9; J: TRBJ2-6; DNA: TGTTCCAGCAACGAGGACAGGGGACACTCAGGGGCCAACGTCCTGACTTTC; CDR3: CSSNEDRGHSGANVLTF
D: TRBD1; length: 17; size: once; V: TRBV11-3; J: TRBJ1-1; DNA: TGTGCCAGCAGCCCTGGGACAGGTGGTGTGGGTAACACTGAAGCTTTCTTT; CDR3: CASSPGTGGVGNTEAFF
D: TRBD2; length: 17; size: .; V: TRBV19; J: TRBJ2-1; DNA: TGTGCCAGTAGTATTTGGGGCGAGCGGGAGGGCCGAAATGAGCAGTTCTTC; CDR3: CASSIWGEREGRNEQFF
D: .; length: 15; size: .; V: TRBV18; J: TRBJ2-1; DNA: TGTGCCAGCTCACCACCCTCGGCAGGCCCGAATGAGCAGTTCTTC; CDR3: CASSPPSAGPNEQFF
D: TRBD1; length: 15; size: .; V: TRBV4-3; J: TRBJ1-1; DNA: TGCGCCAGCAGCCTCACAACAGGGGGCCACACTGAAGCTTTCTTT; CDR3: CASSLTTGGHTEAFF
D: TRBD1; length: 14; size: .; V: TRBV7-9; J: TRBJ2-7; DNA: TGTGCCAGCAGCCCTCCAGACAGGGGAAACGAGCAGTACTTC; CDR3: CASSPPDRGNEQYF
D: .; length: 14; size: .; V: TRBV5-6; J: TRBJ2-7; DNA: TGTGCCAGCAGCTTGTTCGGGACTCATTACGAGCAGTACTTC; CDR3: CASSLFGTHYEQYF
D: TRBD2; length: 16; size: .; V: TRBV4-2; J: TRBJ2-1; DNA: TGTGCCAGCAGCCAAGCGGGGCTACGGGAGGCCGGTGAGCAGTTCTTC; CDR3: CASSQAGLREAGEQFF
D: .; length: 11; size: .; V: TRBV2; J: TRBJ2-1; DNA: TGTGCCAGCAACCCCACCGGTGAGCAGTTCTTC; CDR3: CASNPTGEQFF
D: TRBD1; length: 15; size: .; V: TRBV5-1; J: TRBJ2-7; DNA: TGCGCCAGCAGCTTGGGGGACAGGGCCCCCTACGAGCAGTACTTC; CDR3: CASSLGDRAPYEQYF
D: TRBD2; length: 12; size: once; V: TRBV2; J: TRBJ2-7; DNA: TGTGCCAGCAGTGCCCTTAGCGGGCGTCGCCTCTTC; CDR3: CASSALSGRRLF
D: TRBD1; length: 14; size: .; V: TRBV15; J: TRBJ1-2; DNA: TGTGCCACCAGCAAGAGGGGGCAGAACTATGGCTACACCTTC; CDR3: CATSKRGQNYGYTF
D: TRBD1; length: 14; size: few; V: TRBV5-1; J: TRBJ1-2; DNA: TGTGCCAGCAGCCCCGGGACAGGGTTATTTGGCTACACCTTC; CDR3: CASSPGTGLFGYTF
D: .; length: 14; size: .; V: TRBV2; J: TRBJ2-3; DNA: TGTGCCAGCAGCAGCCATAGCGGCACAGATACGCAGTATTTT; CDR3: CASSSHSGTDTQYF
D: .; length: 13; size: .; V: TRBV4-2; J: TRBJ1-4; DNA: TGTGCCAGCAGCCAAGAACCGGGGGAAAAACTGTTTTTT; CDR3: CASSQEPGEKLFF
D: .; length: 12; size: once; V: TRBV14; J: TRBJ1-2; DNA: TGTGCCAGCAAGGCCGGGGACTATGGCTACACCTTC; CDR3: CASKAGDYGYTF
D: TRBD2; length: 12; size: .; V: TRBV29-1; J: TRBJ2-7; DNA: TGCAGCGCCGGGGAGGGCCGTTACGAGCAGTACTTC; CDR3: CSAGEGRYEQYF
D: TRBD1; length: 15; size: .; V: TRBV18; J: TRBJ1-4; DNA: TGTGCCAGCTCACGCGGGACAGGGAGTAATGAAAAACTGTTTTTT; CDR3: CASSRGTGSNEKLFF
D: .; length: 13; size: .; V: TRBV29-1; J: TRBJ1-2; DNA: TGCAGCGTTGTCGCGGAGGGGCCCGGTGGCTACACCTTC; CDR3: CSVVAEGPGGYTF
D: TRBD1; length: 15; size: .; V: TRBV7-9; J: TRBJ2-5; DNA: TGTGCCAGCAGCGGGGGGACAGGGGGCAGGGAGACCCAGTACTTC; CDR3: CASSGGTGGRETQYF
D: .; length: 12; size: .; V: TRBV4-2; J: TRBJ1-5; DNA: TGTGCCAGCAGCCAAGCCCCAGGACCCCAGCATTTT; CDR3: CASSQAPGPQHF
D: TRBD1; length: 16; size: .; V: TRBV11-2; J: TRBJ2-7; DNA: TGTGCCAGCAGCTTTTCGTCCGGCGACAGGGGCTACGAGCAGTACTTC; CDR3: CASSFSSGDRGYEQYF
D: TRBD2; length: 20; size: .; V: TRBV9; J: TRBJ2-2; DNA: TGTGCCAGCAGCCTCGAACTAGCGGGAGGGCTTGGGGGCAACACCGGGGAGCTGTTTTTT; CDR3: CASSLELAGGLGGNTGELFF
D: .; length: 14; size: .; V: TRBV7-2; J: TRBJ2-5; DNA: TGTGCCAGCAGGGGCCCAGGGTCCTTGGAGACCCAGTACTTC; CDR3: CASRGPGSLETQYF
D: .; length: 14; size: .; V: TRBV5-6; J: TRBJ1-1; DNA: TGTGCCAGCAGCACCTGGAGCCGCAACACTGAAGCTTTCTTT; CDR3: CASSTWSRNTEAFF